The sequence of this T cell receptor (beta chain) was determined in a study of OX40 agonist ivuxolimab in advanced cancers. Study-level background: Treatment of patients was with ivuxolimab, an agonistic anti-OX40 (CD134) antibody. A mean age of roughly 60 years, range roughly 20 to 85, was recorded, and 70% to 85% were male. Study-level findings and limits: People who partly responded at 0.1-3.0 mg/kg had some of the least clonal expansion seen.

This CDR3 contains 15 residues. The germline V gene encodes CDR1 MDHEN and CDR2 SYDVKM. V lost 2 bases, J lost 1 base, and 11 bases lay in between. In the case of this clone: What it binds is unknown.

The data were produced by immunoSEQ multiplex PCR, yet TCRdb's version contains in-frame clones alone and is incomplete. The table has about 70,000 clones, almost 85% seen once. This TCR was sampled from an adult with an advanced solid tumor such as melanoma, head and neck, liver or kidney cancer. Specimen: CD4+ or CD8+ T cells sorted from blood, collected in a trial of the OX40 agonist ivuxolimab. V is TRBV28 and J is TRBJ1-2; D is possibly TRBD1 (5 bases). In nucleotides, the CDR3 is TGTGCCAGCAGTTTAGGGGGGACCAATAACTATGGCTACACCTTC. Translation: CASSLGGTNNYGYTF.